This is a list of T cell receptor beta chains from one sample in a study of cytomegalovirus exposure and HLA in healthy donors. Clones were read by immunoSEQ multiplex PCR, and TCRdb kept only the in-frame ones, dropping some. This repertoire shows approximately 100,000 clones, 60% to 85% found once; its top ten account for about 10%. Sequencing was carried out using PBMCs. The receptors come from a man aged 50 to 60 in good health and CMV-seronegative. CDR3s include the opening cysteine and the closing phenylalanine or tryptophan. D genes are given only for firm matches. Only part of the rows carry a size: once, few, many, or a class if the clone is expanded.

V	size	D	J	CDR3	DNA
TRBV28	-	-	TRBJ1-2	CAASRGRYTF	TGTGCCGCCTCCCGGGGTCGCTACACCTTC
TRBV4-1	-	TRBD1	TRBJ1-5	CASSPDRGSGQPQHF	TGCGCCAGCAGCCCAGACAGGGGCTCAGGGCAGCCCCAGCATTTT
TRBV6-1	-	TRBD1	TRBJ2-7	CATVGTGGNEQYF	TGTGCCACCGTAGGGACAGGGGGAAACGAGCAGTACTTC
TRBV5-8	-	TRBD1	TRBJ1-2	CASSLQGRNYGYTF	TGTGCCAGCAGCTTACAGGGGAGAAACTATGGCTACACCTTC
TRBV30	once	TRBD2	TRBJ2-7	CAWRVLALSSYEQYF	TGTGCCTGGAGGGTACTAGCGCTGAGCTCCTACGAGCAGTACTTC
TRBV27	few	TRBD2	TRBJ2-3	CASKPLAGGVNTQYF	TGTGCCAGCAAGCCCCTAGCGGGTGGAGTAAATACGCAGTATTTT
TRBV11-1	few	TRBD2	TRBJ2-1	CASSRGGEYNEQFF	TGTGCCAGCAGCCGGGGGGGGGAGTACAATGAGCAGTTCTTC
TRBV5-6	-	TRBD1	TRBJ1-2	CASSTRQGAYGYTF	TGTGCCAGCAGCACCCGACAGGGGGCTTATGGCTACACCTTC
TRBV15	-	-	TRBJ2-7	CATSSPLRGTYEQCF	TGTGCCACCAGCAGTCCCCTACGCGGGACCTACGAGCAGTGCTTC
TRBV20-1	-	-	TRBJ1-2	CSARTDSGYTF	TGCAGTGCACGGACAGACTCTGGCTACACCTTC
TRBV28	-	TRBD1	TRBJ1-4	CASRRQGMEKLFF	TGTGCCAGCAGACGACAGGGTATGGAAAAACTGTTTTTT
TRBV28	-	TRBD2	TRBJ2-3	CASSLAAGDKEDF	TGTGCCAGCAGTTTGGCAGCGGGGGATAAAGAGGATTTT
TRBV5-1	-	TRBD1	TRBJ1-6	CASSPWTGGIDSPLHF	TGCGCCAGCAGCCCGTGGACAGGGGGCATTGATTCACCCCTCCACTTT
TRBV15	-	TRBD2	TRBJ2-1	CATSRAISGTSFSQQFF	TGTGCCACCAGCAGAGCCATTAGCGGGACAAGTTTTAGTCAGCAGTTCTTC
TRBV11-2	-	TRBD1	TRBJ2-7	CASSTPGQGAYEQYF	TGTGCCAGCAGCACTCCGGGACAGGGGGCCTACGAGCAGTACTTC
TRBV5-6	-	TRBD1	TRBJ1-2	CASSFRPTGSVGGYTF	TGTGCCAGCAGCTTTAGGCCGACAGGGTCTGTGGGAGGCTACACCTTC
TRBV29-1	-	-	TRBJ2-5	CSAETQYF	TGCTCCGCGGAGACCCAGTACTTC
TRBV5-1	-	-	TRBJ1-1	CASKGQDVMNTEAFF	TGCGCCAGCAAAGGCCAGGATGTTATGAACACTGAAGCTTTCTTT
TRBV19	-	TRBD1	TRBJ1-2	CASSPGQGPYGYTF	TGTGCCAGTAGTCCGGGACAGGGACCCTATGGCTACACCTTC
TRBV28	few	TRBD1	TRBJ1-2	CASSLTGADGYTF	TGTGCCAGCAGTTTAACAGGGGCGGATGGCTACACCTTC
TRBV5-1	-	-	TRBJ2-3	CASSLDGGGEGTDTQYF	TGCGCCAGCAGCTTGGATGGCGGAGGGGAGGGCACAGATACGCAGTATTTT
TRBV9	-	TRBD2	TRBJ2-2	CASSVSSSGVFTGELFF	TGTGCCAGCAGCGTTAGTTCTAGCGGGGTGTTCACCGGGGAGCTGTTTTTT
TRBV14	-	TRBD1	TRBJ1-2	CASSQPGTGTYGYTF	TGTGCCAGCAGCCAACCCGGGACAGGGACCTATGGCTACACCTTC
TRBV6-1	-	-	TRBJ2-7	CASSENGGHYEQYF	TGTGCCAGCAGTGAGAACGGGGGGCACTACGAGCAGTACTTC
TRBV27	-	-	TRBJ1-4	CASSLSVYPNEKLFF	TGTGCCAGCAGTTTATCGGTCTATCCCAATGAAAAACTGTTTTTT
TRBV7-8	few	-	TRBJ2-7	CASSHRRQSSYEQYF	TGTGCCAGCAGCCATCGAAGACAGAGCTCCTACGAGCAGTACTTC
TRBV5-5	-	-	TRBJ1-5	CASSKGDSNQPQHF	TGTGCCAGCAGCAAGGGGGATAGCAATCAGCCCCAGCATTTT
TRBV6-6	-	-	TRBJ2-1	CASSPRGPENEQFF	TGTGCCAGCAGCCCACGGGGTCCCGAGAATGAGCAGTTCTTC
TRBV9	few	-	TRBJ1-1	CASSVGAGNTEAFF	TGTGCCAGCAGCGTAGGGGCTGGGAACACTGAAGCTTTCTTT
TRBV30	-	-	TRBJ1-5	CAWSVQSNQPQHF	TGTGCCTGGAGTGTACAGAGCAATCAGCCCCAGCATTTT
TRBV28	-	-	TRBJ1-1	CASSLRVENTEAFF	TGTGCCAGCAGTTTACGGGTTGAGAACACTGAAGCTTTCTTT
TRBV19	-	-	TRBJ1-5	CATRYSGNQPQHF	TGTGCCACCCGTTACTCGGGCAATCAGCCCCAGCATTTT
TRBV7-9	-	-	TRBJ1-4	CASSPIMMTGGRIIEKLFF	TGTGCCAGCAGCCCCATTATGATGACGGGGGGACGGATAATTGAAAAACTGTTTTTT
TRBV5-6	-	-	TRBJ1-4	CASSPWSNEKLFF	TGTGCCAGCAGCCCGTGGAGCAATGAAAAACTGTTTTTT
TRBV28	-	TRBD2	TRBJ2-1	CASSLFGEGRNEQFF	TGTGCCAGCAGTTTATTTGGGGAGGGGAGGAATGAGCAGTTCTTC
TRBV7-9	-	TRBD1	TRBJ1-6	CSSSLSGTGSLPLHF	TGTTCCAGCAGCTTAAGTGGGACAGGGTCTTTACCCCTCCACTTT
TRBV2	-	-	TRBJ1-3	CASRDGTFSGNTIYF	TGTGCCAGCAGAGATGGGACATTCTCTGGAAACACCATATATTTT
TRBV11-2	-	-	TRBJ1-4	CASSEGLGLFF	TGTGCCAGCAGCGAGGGATTAGGACTGTTTTTT
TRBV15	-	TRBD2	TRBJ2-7	CATSRAEGGKLEQYF	TGTGCCACCAGCAGAGCGGAGGGAGGGAAACTCGAGCAGTACTTC
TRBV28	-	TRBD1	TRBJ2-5	CASSIIDRDETQYF	TGTGCCAGCAGTATAATAGACAGGGATGAGACCCAGTACTTC
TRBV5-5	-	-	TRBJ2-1	CASSLGPAEYNEQFF	TGTGCCAGCAGCCTGGGACCGGCGGAATACAATGAGCAGTTCTTC
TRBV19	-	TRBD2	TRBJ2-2	CASSRREVNTGELFF	TGTGCCAGTAGTCGGCGGGAGGTGAACACCGGGGAGCTGTTTTTT